The clone carrying this TCR beta chain was detected a few times. The sample originates from a study of molecular identifiers for immune sequencing clone quantification. TCRdb reprocessed the PCR reads with MiXCR, giving one entry per CDR3 protein. The table shows about 640,000 distinct CDR3 sequences, with 15% to 20% occurring only once. For naive CD8 T cells, sorting used the CD8+CD4-CCR7+CD45RA+ phenotype. The CDR3 consists of 15 residues. Looked up from germline, CDR1 is SGHAT and CDR2 is FQNNGV. Trimming removed 0 bases from V and 10 bases from J, with 16 bases in between. This TCR was recovered from a human donor in good health. Some libraries in this study had Jurkat cell RNA spiked in. The sequenced sample was naive CD8+ T cells from blood, with Jurkat cell RNA spiked in. The subset was: FACS-sorted CD8+CD4-CCR7+CD45RA+ naive T cells. V and J are TRBV11-2 and TRBJ1-5; a weak D match, TRBD1 (6 bases). CDR3 region: CASSLDFSGVSPQHF. The DNA for the CDR3 is TGTGCCAGCAGCTTAGACTTTTCAGGGGTAAGCCCCCAGCATTTT.